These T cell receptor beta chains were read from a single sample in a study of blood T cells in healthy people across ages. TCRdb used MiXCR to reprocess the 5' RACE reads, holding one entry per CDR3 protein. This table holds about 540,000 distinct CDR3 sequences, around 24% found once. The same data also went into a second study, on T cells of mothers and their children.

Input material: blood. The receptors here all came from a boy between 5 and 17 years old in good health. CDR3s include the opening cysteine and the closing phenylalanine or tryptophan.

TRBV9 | CASSVEGESVETQYF
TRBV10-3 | CAISGLGLAGGTDTQYF
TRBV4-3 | CASSQVWTSGGARQETQYF
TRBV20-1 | CSPGGSGGIYNEQFF
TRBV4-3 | CASSQEGAGVNTEAFF
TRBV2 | CASRDTGHSNQPQHF
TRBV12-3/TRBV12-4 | CASSFRTGAGNEQFF
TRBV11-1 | CASSPSSGSTDTQYF
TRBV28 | CASSASGYYGYTF
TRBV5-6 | CASSFVGGGQQETQYF
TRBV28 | CASSLEGAQGKLFF
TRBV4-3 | CASSQDRSGGASEQFF
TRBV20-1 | CSASGFRTTEAFF
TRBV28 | CASRFGGRPGNVYEQYF
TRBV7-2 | CASSLYGNEYGYTF
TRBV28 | CASRRQDSGANVLTF
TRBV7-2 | CASSPETNTGELFF
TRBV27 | CASSPGTSGIRSNEQFF
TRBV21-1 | CASSKALRDRKNIQYF
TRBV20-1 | CSARDKLGNEQYF
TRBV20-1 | CSAPTGGENYGYTF
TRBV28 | CASSPLQGAIEYGYTF
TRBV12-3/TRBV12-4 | CASSLMAMNTEAFF